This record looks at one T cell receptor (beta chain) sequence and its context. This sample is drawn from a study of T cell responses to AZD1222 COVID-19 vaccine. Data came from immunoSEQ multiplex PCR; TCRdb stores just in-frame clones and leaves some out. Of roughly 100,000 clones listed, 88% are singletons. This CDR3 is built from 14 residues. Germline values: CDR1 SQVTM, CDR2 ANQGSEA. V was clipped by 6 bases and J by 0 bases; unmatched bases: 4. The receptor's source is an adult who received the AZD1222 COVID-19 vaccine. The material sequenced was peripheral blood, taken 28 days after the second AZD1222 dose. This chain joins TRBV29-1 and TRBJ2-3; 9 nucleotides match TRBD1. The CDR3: CSVDGQGSTDTQYF. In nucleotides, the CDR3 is TGCAGCGTGGACGGACAGGGGAGCACAGATACGCAGTATTTT.